This TCR beta chain was profiled in a study of blood T cell repertoires in COVID-19. Study information: Some COVID-19 samples were acute and others convalescent; all came from the United States, Italy and Spain. T cells, B-cell-depleted T cells, or PBMCs supplied cDNA or gDNA.

Original analysis: Estimation of nucleated cell counts was performed using reference gene primer amplification. Sequencing used immunoSEQ multiplex PCR; TCRdb keeps in-frame clones, though not all of them. That table is the source of V, J and clone size, and D and trimming were worked out from the DNA. The sample holds over 150,000 clones, approximately 85% seen once. Enrollment of patients from Seattle took place during active infection, with longitudinal follow-up. This CDR3 contains 16 residues. V lost 0 bases, J lost 1 base, and 10 bases lay in between. Germline V CDR1 and CDR2: MRHNA, SNTAGT. The V gene is TRBV6-4, the J gene TRBJ1-5, with D unresolved. Sequencing input: peripheral blood. The source is a man between 60 and 70 years old with COVID-19, enrolled during active disease. The CDR3 spells CASSDSSHGSNQPQHF. In DNA form, the CDR3 reads TGTGCCAGCAGTGACTCGTCTCACGGGAGCAATCAGCCCCAGCATTTT.